The clone carrying this T cell receptor (beta chain) was observed at least ten times. Its antigen remains unknown. The authors used about 610 ng of bulk tumor genomic DNA per sample as template. Several biopsies were collected from each primary tumor during surgery. They were spaced as far apart as possible within the tumor mass. These patients got curative surgery after being newly diagnosed with untreated non-small cell lung cancer. This sample is drawn from a study of immune heterogeneity within non-small cell lung tumors. Study summary: There was 1 tumor not otherwise specified, along with approximately 10 non-squamous carcinomas and a few squamous cell carcinomas. Overall study results and limits: There were identical dominant CDR3 beta clonotypes recurring across tumor sites within a patient, together with site-unique high-frequency clones. Comparison across individual patients showed largely distinct high-frequency T-cell receptor beta clonotypes. Local tumor mutational burden, with an R of approximately 0.36, correlated moderately but significantly with local T-cell clonality.

The CDR3 runs 12 residues. The V gene's germline CDR1 is MDHEN and CDR2 SYDVKM. With 4 bases removed from V and 6 bases from J, the gap between germline ends came to 6 bases. TCR beta CDR3 amplification used multiplex PCR with 32 V and 13 J primers. TCRdb redid the calling of the multiplex PCR reads with MiXCR, one entry per CDR3 protein. The sample has roughly 23,000 distinct CDR3 sequences, 27% seen once. The sample comprised lung tumor tissue. The TCR originated in a man aged 40-50 years with non-small cell lung cancer. The J gene is TRBJ2-2, the V gene TRBV28; D unresolved. CDR3 sequence reads: CASSSPPGELFF. The CDR3, as DNA: TGTGCCAGCAGTTCCCCCCCCGGGGAGCTGTTTTTT.